Listed below are T cell receptor beta chains from one sample, sequenced in a study of blood T cells in healthy people across ages. TCRdb itself ran the 5' RACE reads through MiXCR, one entry per CDR3 protein. The table lists about 800,000 distinct CDR3 sequences, just under 25% of them singletons. This sample also appeared in a second study, on T cells of mothers and their children.

The sample taken for sequencing was blood. The receptors stem from a boy aged 5-17 years in good health. The CDR3 runs from the conserved cysteine through the conserved F or W. D genes are given only for firm matches. Where a row states a size, it is once, few, many or the class of an expanded clone; other rows omit it.

clone size: few; V gene: TRBV12-3/TRBV12-4; J gene: TRBJ2-5; D gene: -; CDR3 protein: CASSFGLGPQETQYF; CDR3 DNA: TGTGCCAGCAGTTTTGGGTTGGGACCCCAAGAGACCCAGTACTTC
clone size: few; V gene: TRBV6-2/TRBV6-3; J gene: TRBJ2-3; D gene: TRBD2; CDR3 protein: CASSRIPPGRADTQYF; CDR3 DNA: TGTGCCAGCAGTCGAATTCCGCCCGGGAGGGCAGATACGCAGTATTTT
clone size: -; V gene: TRBV4-3; J gene: TRBJ2-5; D gene: TRBD2; CDR3 protein: CASSQDAGGGETQYF; CDR3 DNA: TGCGCCAGCAGCCAAGATGCGGGGGGGGGAGAGACCCAGTACTTC
clone size: few; V gene: TRBV20-1; J gene: TRBJ1-5; D gene: TRBD1; CDR3 protein: CSAAGTGIMAQHF; CDR3 DNA: TGCAGTGCCGCCGGGACAGGGATTATGGCCCAGCATTTT
clone size: -; V gene: TRBV5-1; J gene: TRBJ2-3; D gene: -; CDR3 protein: CASSLLQPGDTDTQYF; CDR3 DNA: TGCGCCAGCAGCTTGCTACAGCCCGGGGATACAGATACGCAGTATTTT
clone size: -; V gene: TRBV20-1; J gene: TRBJ2-2; D gene: -; CDR3 protein: CSAVLQGGQTGELFF; CDR3 DNA: TGCAGTGCCGTTTTGCAGGGGGGACAAACCGGGGAGCTGTTTTTT
clone size: once; V gene: TRBV28; J gene: TRBJ1-4; D gene: -; CDR3 protein: CASRTQEKLFF; CDR3 DNA: TGTGCCAGCAGAACTCAGGAAAAGCTGTTTTTT
clone size: many; V gene: TRBV28; J gene: TRBJ2-5; D gene: -; CDR3 protein: CASSFLEGVKTQYF; CDR3 DNA: TGTGCCAGCAGTTTTCTTGAGGGTGTTAAGACCCAGTACTTC
clone size: -; V gene: TRBV7-2; J gene: TRBJ1-5; D gene: TRBD1; CDR3 protein: CASSLATGTGNQPQHF; CDR3 DNA: TGTGCCAGCAGCTTAGCGACAGGGACGGGCAATCAGCCCCAGCATTTT
clone size: -; V gene: TRBV20-1; J gene: TRBJ2-1; D gene: TRBD2; CDR3 protein: CSARGGLAGGEQFF; CDR3 DNA: TGCAGTGCTAGAGGGGGACTAGCTGGCGGTGAGCAGTTCTTC
clone size: -; V gene: TRBV6-5; J gene: TRBJ2-5; D gene: -; CDR3 protein: CASSYGTSRSWAETQYF; CDR3 DNA: TGTGCCAGCAGTTACGGGACGAGTCGTTCCTGGGCAGAGACCCAGTACTTC
clone size: once; V gene: TRBV4-2; J gene: TRBJ2-7; D gene: TRBD1; CDR3 protein: CASSQMLNRGDREPYEQYF; CDR3 DNA: TGTGCCAGCAGCCAGATGCTAAATCGGGGGGACAGGGAGCCCTACGAGCAGTACTTC
clone size: many; V gene: TRBV7-6; J gene: TRBJ1-3; D gene: -; CDR3 protein: CASSLDLGNTIYF; CDR3 DNA: TGTGCCAGCAGCTTAGATTTAGGAAACACCATATATTTT
clone size: -; V gene: TRBV29-1; J gene: TRBJ2-1; D gene: -; CDR3 protein: CSVEPSSSYNEQFF; CDR3 DNA: TGCAGCGTTGAACCGTCCAGCTCCTACAATGAGCAGTTCTTC
clone size: -; V gene: TRBV5-1; J gene: TRBJ1-2; D gene: TRBD1; CDR3 protein: CASSFRTGPYGYTF; CDR3 DNA: TGCGCCAGCAGCTTCCGGACAGGCCCCTATGGCTACACCTTC
clone size: -; V gene: TRBV7-9; J gene: TRBJ2-4; D gene: -; CDR3 protein: CASSLDGQSSKNIQYF; CDR3 DNA: TGTGCCAGCAGCTTAGACGGACAGAGTTCCAAAAACATTCAGTACTTC
clone size: few; V gene: TRBV7-9; J gene: TRBJ2-5; D gene: TRBD2; CDR3 protein: CASSSTSGGVQETQYF; CDR3 DNA: TGTGCCAGCAGCTCGACTAGCGGGGGGGTACAAGAGACCCAGTACTTC
clone size: many; V gene: TRBV6-2/TRBV6-3; J gene: TRBJ2-5; D gene: -; CDR3 protein: CASSYSLGALYF; CDR3 DNA: TGTGCCAGCAGTTACTCTTTGGGGGCCTTGTACTTC
clone size: -; V gene: TRBV28; J gene: TRBJ1-2; D gene: -; CDR3 protein: CASSFPAVGGYTF; CDR3 DNA: TGTGCCAGCAGTTTTCCGGCAGTTGGTGGCTACACCTTC
clone size: -; V gene: TRBV14; J gene: TRBJ2-1; D gene: -; CDR3 protein: CASSQDAWVTRRAAYNEQFF; CDR3 DNA: TGTGCCAGCAGCCAAGATGCCTGGGTTACCCGTCGGGCAGCTTACAATGAGCAGTTCTTC
clone size: -; V gene: TRBV7-9; J gene: TRBJ1-1; D gene: TRBD1; CDR3 protein: CASSFGTGGNTEAFF; CDR3 DNA: TGTGCCAGCAGCTTCGGGACAGGGGGGAACACTGAAGCTTTCTTT
clone size: -; V gene: TRBV4-1; J gene: TRBJ1-4; D gene: -; CDR3 protein: CASSQDAARGTKLFF; CDR3 DNA: TGCGCCAGCAGCCAAGATGCCGCGAGGGGAACAAAACTGTTTTTT
clone size: -; V gene: TRBV7-2; J gene: TRBJ1-5; D gene: -; CDR3 protein: CASSLETTVNQPQHF; CDR3 DNA: TGTGCCAGCAGCTTAGAAACGACGGTTAATCAGCCCCAGCATTTT
clone size: few; V gene: TRBV28; J gene: TRBJ2-6; D gene: -; CDR3 protein: CASSPRVGGSGANVLTF; CDR3 DNA: TGTGCCAGCAGTCCCAGGGTAGGGGGCTCTGGGGCCAACGTCCTGACTTTC
clone size: few; V gene: TRBV29-1; J gene: TRBJ2-5; D gene: TRBD2; CDR3 protein: CSVVLAGVEETQYF; CDR3 DNA: TGCAGCGTTGTCCTAGCGGGAGTAGAAGAGACCCAGTACTTC
clone size: -; V gene: TRBV29-1; J gene: TRBJ2-7; D gene: TRBD1; CDR3 protein: CSGQGVDYEQYF; CDR3 DNA: TGCAGCGGACAGGGGGTGGACTACGAGCAGTACTTC
clone size: few; V gene: TRBV5-1; J gene: TRBJ1-4; D gene: TRBD1; CDR3 protein: CASSLDYRGGTNEKLFF; CDR3 DNA: TGCGCCAGCAGCTTGGACTACAGGGGCGGAACTAATGAAAAACTGTTTTTT
clone size: few; V gene: TRBV13; J gene: TRBJ2-2; D gene: -; CDR3 protein: CASSLAMGLNTGELFF; CDR3 DNA: TGTGCCAGCAGCTTAGCGATGGGACTGAACACCGGGGAGCTGTTTTTT
clone size: many; V gene: TRBV7-9; J gene: TRBJ2-5; D gene: -; CDR3 protein: CASSRGLGWEETQYF; CDR3 DNA: TGTGCCAGCAGCCGCGGTTTAGGGTGGGAAGAGACCCAGTACTTC
clone size: -; V gene: TRBV15; J gene: TRBJ1-1; D gene: -; CDR3 protein: CATSSGSIGTLLTEAFF; CDR3 DNA: TGTGCCACCAGCAGCGGGAGTATCGGGACACTTCTCACTGAAGCTTTCTTT
clone size: -; V gene: TRBV5-1; J gene: TRBJ2-1; D gene: -; CDR3 protein: CASSHLNEQFF; CDR3 DNA: TGCGCCAGCAGCCACTTAAATGAGCAGTTCTTC
clone size: -; V gene: TRBV7-2; J gene: TRBJ2-1; D gene: TRBD1; CDR3 protein: CASGQGTVPNEQFF; CDR3 DNA: TGTGCCAGCGGCCAGGGGACAGTCCCCAATGAGCAGTTCTTC
clone size: -; V gene: TRBV6-2/TRBV6-3; J gene: TRBJ2-1; D gene: TRBD2; CDR3 protein: CATTAGGLSYNEQFF; CDR3 DNA: TGTGCCACCACGGCGGGGGGACTCTCCTACAATGAGCAGTTCTTC
clone size: -; V gene: TRBV7-2; J gene: TRBJ1-1; D gene: -; CDR3 protein: CASSSDRMNTEAFF; CDR3 DNA: TGTGCCAGCAGCTCAGATAGAATGAACACTGAAGCTTTCTTT
clone size: few; V gene: TRBV28; J gene: TRBJ2-4; D gene: -; CDR3 protein: CASSNGGAENIQYF; CDR3 DNA: TGTGCCAGCAGTAACGGGGGCGCAGAGAACATTCAGTACTTC
clone size: few; V gene: TRBV4-3; J gene: TRBJ2-1; D gene: TRBD2; CDR3 protein: CASSREREYNEQFF; CDR3 DNA: TGCGCCAGCTCTCGGGAGCGGGAGTACAATGAGCAGTTCTTC
clone size: -; V gene: TRBV29-1; J gene: TRBJ1-2; D gene: -; CDR3 protein: CSVEETANYGYTF; CDR3 DNA: TGCAGCGTTGAGGAGACTGCTAACTATGGCTACACCTTC
clone size: few; V gene: TRBV9; J gene: TRBJ2-4; D gene: TRBD2; CDR3 protein: CASSVGRVAGNIQYF; CDR3 DNA: TGTGCCAGCAGCGTAGGTAGGGTAGCGGGAAACATTCAGTACTTC
clone size: -; V gene: TRBV4-3; J gene: TRBJ2-7; D gene: -; CDR3 protein: CASSPGRRTTYEQYF; CDR3 DNA: TGCGCCAGCAGCCCCGGGCGGCGGACTACCTACGAGCAGTACTTC
clone size: -; V gene: TRBV11-2; J gene: TRBJ2-3; D gene: -; CDR3 protein: CASSPRGRTQYF; CDR3 DNA: TGTGCCAGCAGCCCCCGGGGTAGGACGCAGTATTTT
clone size: once; V gene: TRBV19; J gene: TRBJ2-1; D gene: TRBD2; CDR3 protein: CASSISGGGSSYNEQFF; CDR3 DNA: TGTGCCAGTAGTATATCGGGGGGTGGGAGTTCCTACAATGAGCAGTTCTTC
clone size: few; V gene: TRBV19; J gene: TRBJ2-7; D gene: TRBD2; CDR3 protein: CASSILLAGAREQYF; CDR3 DNA: TGTGCCAGTAGTATACTCCTAGCGGGAGCTCGAGAGCAGTACTTC
clone size: -; V gene: TRBV4-1; J gene: TRBJ2-3; D gene: -; CDR3 protein: CASSQLHTSGDSTQYF; CDR3 DNA: TGCGCCAGCAGCCAATTACATACCAGCGGGGACAGTACGCAGTATTTT
clone size: -; V gene: TRBV6-2/TRBV6-3; J gene: TRBJ2-3; D gene: -; CDR3 protein: CASSLNRPSTDTQYF; CDR3 DNA: TGTGCCAGCAGTCTGAATAGGCCTAGCACAGATACGCAGTATTTT
clone size: -; V gene: TRBV3-1; J gene: TRBJ2-1; D gene: -; CDR3 protein: CASSHRLGGQFF; CDR3 DNA: TGTGCCAGCAGCCACCGACTAGGTGGACAGTTCTTC
clone size: -; V gene: TRBV6-2/TRBV6-3; J gene: TRBJ2-4; D gene: -; CDR3 protein: CASIGGKNIQYF; CDR3 DNA: TGTGCCAGCATAGGCGGCAAAAACATTCAGTACTTC
clone size: -; V gene: TRBV18; J gene: TRBJ2-1; D gene: -; CDR3 protein: CASSPENYNEQFF; CDR3 DNA: TGTGCCAGCTCACCAGAGAACTACAATGAGCAGTTCTTC
clone size: -; V gene: TRBV18; J gene: TRBJ1-6; D gene: TRBD1; CDR3 protein: CASSQQGADSPLHF; CDR3 DNA: TGTGCCAGCTCCCAACAGGGGGCGGATTCACCCCTCCACTTT
clone size: few; V gene: TRBV7-8; J gene: TRBJ1-3; D gene: -; CDR3 protein: CASSLLQGGNTIYF; CDR3 DNA: TGTGCCAGCAGCTTACTACAGGGTGGAAACACCATATATTTT
clone size: -; V gene: TRBV28; J gene: TRBJ2-7; D gene: TRBD1; CDR3 protein: CASSFRDRPSYEQYF; CDR3 DNA: TGTGCCAGCAGTTTCCGGGACAGACCATCCTACGAGCAGTACTTC
clone size: -; V gene: TRBV6-5; J gene: TRBJ2-2; D gene: -; CDR3 protein: CASNTGELFF; CDR3 DNA: TGTGCCAGTAACACCGGGGAGCTGTTTTTT
clone size: few; V gene: TRBV20-1; J gene: TRBJ2-3; D gene: -; CDR3 protein: CSANTLQGTQYF; CDR3 DNA: TGCAGTGCAAATACGTTGCAGGGTACGCAGTATTTT
clone size: few; V gene: TRBV7-2; J gene: TRBJ2-5; D gene: TRBD2; CDR3 protein: CASSLAPMAGGRKETQYF; CDR3 DNA: TGTGCCAGCAGCTTAGCGCCGATGGCGGGGGGAAGAAAAGAGACCCAGTACTTC
clone size: -; V gene: TRBV14; J gene: TRBJ1-1; D gene: -; CDR3 protein: CASSQPLTGNTEAFF; CDR3 DNA: TGTGCCAGCAGCCAACCCCTGACAGGAAACACTGAAGCTTTCTTT
clone size: -; V gene: TRBV5-6; J gene: TRBJ1-2; D gene: TRBD1; CDR3 protein: CASSLGTGRNYGYTF; CDR3 DNA: TGTGCCAGCAGCTTGGGGACAGGGAGAAACTATGGCTACACCTTC